The 21 T cell receptor beta chains below all came from one sample that was sequenced in a study of cytomegalovirus exposure and HLA in healthy donors. Assay: immunoSEQ multiplex PCR; the TCRdb copy retains only in-frame clones and omits some. This sample carries 150,000 to 200,000 clones, just under 90% of them seen once, and the ten largest clones take 10%. The sequencing sample was made of PBMCs. The receptors originated from a woman younger than 35 in good health and CMV-seropositive.

The rearrangement links TRBV19 to TRBJ2-7, with 8 nucleotides matching TRBD2. The CDR3 extends over 14 amino acids. Germline V lookup: CDR1 LNHDA, CDR2 SQIVND (reference sequence). After removal of 5 bases from V and 0 bases from J, the junction contained 3 bases not matched to a gene. The CDR3 nucleotides read TGTGCCAGTAGTGAGCGGGAGAGCTCCTACGAGCAGTACTTC. Translated, it gives CASSERESSYEQYF.

The chain couples TRBV18 to TRBJ1-2, with D uncertain. CDR3 length: 12 residues. Germline V gene lookup returns CDR1 KGHSH and CDR2 LQKENI. Trimming shortened V by 5 bases and J by 0 bases, and 4 bases separated the two germline ends. CDR3 protein: CASSESNYGYTF. CDR3 nucleotides: TGTGCCAGCTCAGAGTCTAACTATGGCTACACCTTC.

The gene calls are TRBV29-1 and TRBJ2-1, with no clear D. In germline, CDR1 is SQVTM, CDR2 ANQGSEA. V gave up 3 bases and J gave up 0 bases, with 12 bases separating them. The CDR3 has 15 residues. This CDR3 reads CSVDEALSSYNEQFF. Here the CDR3 DNA reads TGCAGCGTTGACGAAGCGTTGAGCTCCTACAATGAGCAGTTCTTC.

The genes are TRBV7-2 and TRBJ2-7, with 15 positions matching TRBD2. Germline CDR1 and CDR2: SGHTA and FQGNSA. The CDR3 spans 18 residues. J gave up 4 bases and V 5 bases, and 12 bases lay outside the gene matches. The CDR3 coding sequence is TGTGCCAGCAGCCCCTTGCCGGGACTAGCGGGAGGAGGGTACGAGCAGTACTTC. Protein product: CASSPLPGLAGGGYEQYF.

The rearrangement uses TRBV27 and TRBJ1-1, with D perhaps matching TRBD1 (6 bases). V lost 5 bases to trimming and J lost 7 bases, with 14 bases between them. CDR1 is MNHEY, CDR2 SMNVEV, per germline (reference sequence). The length of the CDR3 is 13 residues. The CDR3 reads CASSGVVDSEAFF. CDR3 bases: TGTGCCAGCAGTGGGGTAGTGGACAGTGAAGCTTTCTTT.

Judged by abundance, this clone is medium-sized. CDR3 protein: CASSESAGGYNEQFF. The DNA for the CDR3 is TGCGCCAGCAGTGAGTCAGCGGGAGGGTACAATGAGCAGTTCTTC. The gene calls are TRBV10-1 and TRBJ2-1; 10 nucleotides agree with TRBD2. The V gene end was trimmed by 0 bases and the J gene end by 4 bases; junction bases not matched to a gene: 0. This CDR3 has 15 amino acids. Germline lookup yields CDR1 WNHNN and CDR2 SYGVQD (reference sequence).

The V gene is TRBV2, the J gene TRBJ1-5; 7 bases fit TRBD1. Germline V gene sequence: CDR1 SNHLY, CDR2 FYNNEI. The length of the CDR3 is 14 residues. The V and J ends lost 7 bases and 5 bases, in that order; junction bases with no gene match: 8. The DNA for the CDR3 is TGTGCCAGCAAGGGGGCTGGGGGTTATCAGCCCCAGCATTTT. This gives the protein CASKGAGGYQPQHF. The full variable domain, with the rest looked up from reference TRBV2 and TRBJ1-5, is EPEVTQTPSHQVTQMGQEVILRCVPISNHLYFYWYRQILGQKVEFLVSFYNNEISEKSEIFDDQFSVERPDGSNFTLKIRSTKLEDSAMYFCASKGAGGYQPQHFGDGTRLSIL.

The chain carries TRBV10-3 and TRBJ2-7; 9 bases are a match to TRBD1. The CDR3 is 14 amino acids. CDR1 is ENHRY, CDR2 SYGVKD, per germline. V gave up 11 bases and J gave up 5 bases; unmatched junction bases: 13. Here the CDR3 DNA reads TGTGCCGTAAAGAGGGGACAGGGTGAGCACGAGCAGTACTTC. Protein product: CAVKRGQGEHEQYF.

The V gene is TRBV7-9, the J gene TRBJ2-1, with TRBD2 matching over 7 bases. Germline CDR1 reads SEHNR; CDR2 reads FQNEAQ (reference sequence). This CDR3 has 16 residues. V lost 6 bases, J lost 4 bases, and 12 bases stayed unmatched. The CDR3: CASRKGGDGGYNEQFF. The CDR3, as DNA: TGTGCCAGCAGGAAGGGAGGGGACGGCGGTTACAATGAGCAGTTCTTC.

The V and J genes are TRBV19 and TRBJ2-7; TRBD2 might be the D (6 bases). This CDR3 is built from 15 residues. Germline values: CDR1 LNHDA, CDR2 SQIVND (reference sequence). Trimming cost V 10 bases and J 3 bases, with 22 bases left between them. CDR3 nucleotide sequence: TGTGCCACCTCACCTACCGGGACTGGACTCTACGAGCAGTACTTC. Its protein is CATSPTGTGLYEQYF.

This clone was counted once. The chain carries TRBV11-2 and TRBJ2-7; 9 bases fit TRBD1. This CDR3 contains 12 residues. J gave up 7 bases and V 5 bases, and 3 bases lay outside the gene matches. The V gene's germline CDR1 is SGHAT and CDR2 FQNNGV. Here the CDR3 DNA reads TGTGCCAGCAGCGTGGACAGGGGAGAGCAGTACTTC. Translation: CASSVDRGEQYF.

The CDR3 loop is CASSLVLASGSIYEQYF. CDR3 nucleotide sequence: TGCGCCAGCAGCTTGGTTCTAGCTAGCGGGAGTATCTACGAGCAGTACTTC. This chain uses TRBV5-1 with TRBJ2-7, with 10 bases that match TRBD2. J lost 3 bases, V lost 0 bases, and 9 bases had no gene match. Germline lookup yields CDR1 SGHRS and CDR2 YFSETQ. The CDR3 extends over 17 amino acids.

The chain employs TRBV7-2 and TRBJ2-7; D possibly corresponds to TRBD1 (5 bases). V was trimmed by 4 bases and J by 5 bases, leaving 12 bases between them. CDR1 SGHTA and CDR2 FQGNSA come from the germline V gene. The CDR3 is made up of 13 amino acids. CDR3 sequence reads: CASSYQGRHEQYF. The CDR3 nucleotides are TGTGCCAGCAGCTATCAGGGAAGGCACGAGCAGTACTTC.

The genes are TRBV28 and TRBJ2-1, with a possible D match to TRBD2 (6 bases). Germline CDR1 and CDR2: MDHEN and SYDVKM. The length of the CDR3 is 15 residues. V was shortened by 3 bases and J by 8 bases, with 17 bases between the two germline ends. CDR3 nucleotide sequence: TGTGCCAGCAGTTTGGGGGAGGCCAGGCTCTATGAGCAGTTCTTC. Its translation: CASSLGEARLYEQFF.

This clone was detected once. The chain carries TRBV4-2 and TRBJ2-1; 9 nucleotides line up with TRBD1. Germline V gene lookup returns CDR1 LGHNA and CDR2 YNFKEQ. V lost 0 bases and J lost 7; bases outside the gene matches: 4. There are 15 residues in the CDR3. CDR3 protein: CASSQDPGTGNEQFF. As DNA, the CDR3 is TGTGCCAGCAGCCAAGATCCGGGGACAGGGAATGAGCAGTTCTTC.

This clone was seen a handful of times. The V and J genes are TRBV2 and TRBJ2-7; TRBD1 matches at 8 bases. The CDR3 loop spans 14 amino acids. Germline CDR1 reads SNHLY; CDR2 reads FYNNEI. The V and J ends lost 1 base and 8 bases, in that order; junction bases with no gene match: 7. The CDR3 here is CASSEEGQGSKQYF. Written as DNA, the CDR3 is TGTGCCAGCAGTGAAGAAGGACAGGGAAGTAAGCAGTACTTC.

This chain joins TRBV2 and TRBJ2-7; no firm D call. Trimming shortened V by 4 bases and J by 6 bases, and 13 bases separated the two germline ends. Germline V lookup: CDR1 SNHLY, CDR2 FYNNEI. CDR3 length: 13 residues. CDR3 in DNA: TGTGCCAGCAGTGGATCAGTAAGAAGCGAGCAGTACTTC. Protein: CASSGSVRSEQYF. Looking up the rest from reference TRBV2 and TRBJ2-7 gives the full variable domain: EPEVTQTPSHQVTQMGQEVILRCVPISNHLYFYWYRQILGQKVEFLVSFYNNEISEKSEIFDDQFSVERPDGSNFTLKIRSTKLEDSAMYFCASSGSVRSEQYFGPGTRLTVT.

The V and J genes are TRBV4-2 and TRBJ2-5; D possibly corresponds to TRBD2 (6 bases). The CDR3 spans 17 residues. The ends were cut back, 0 bases at V and 5 bases at J, with 19 bases in the middle. Germline V gene lookup returns CDR1 LGHNA and CDR2 YNFKEQ. The CDR3 DNA reads TGTGCCAGCAGCCAAGAGCCCTACGGGGGAGCTGGGGAGACCCAGTACTTC. This codes for CASSQEPYGGAGETQYF.

The V and J genes are TRBV5-1 and TRBJ2-7; 9 bases align to TRBD1. With 4 bases clipped from V and 1 base from J, the junction kept 6 bases outside the gene matches. Germline CDR1 and CDR2: SGHRS and YFSETQ. CDR3 size: 15 residues. The CDR3, as DNA: TGCGCCAGCAGCCGACGAGGGACAGGGTCCTACGAGCAGTACTTC. It encodes CASSRRGTGSYEQYF.

This sequence joins TRBV21-1 and TRBJ1-5. TRBV21-1 is described as a pseudogene. The CDR3 loop spans 17 amino acids. CDR3 residues: CASSKEKQSAGDQPQHF. In DNA form, the CDR3 reads TGTGCCAGCAGCAAAGAAAAACAGTCGGCGGGAGATCAGCCCCAGCATTTT.

This chain connects TRBV5-6 to TRBJ1-2; TRBD1 agrees at 7 bases. V dropped 0 bases and J dropped 4; count of bases not matched to a gene: 12. The CDR3 has 17 residues. Germline lookup yields CDR1 SGHDT and CDR2 YYEEEE. CDR3 sequence reads: CASSLDGPGQYFYGYTF. Written as DNA, the CDR3 is TGTGCCAGCAGCTTGGATGGACCGGGACAGTACTTCTATGGCTACACCTTC.